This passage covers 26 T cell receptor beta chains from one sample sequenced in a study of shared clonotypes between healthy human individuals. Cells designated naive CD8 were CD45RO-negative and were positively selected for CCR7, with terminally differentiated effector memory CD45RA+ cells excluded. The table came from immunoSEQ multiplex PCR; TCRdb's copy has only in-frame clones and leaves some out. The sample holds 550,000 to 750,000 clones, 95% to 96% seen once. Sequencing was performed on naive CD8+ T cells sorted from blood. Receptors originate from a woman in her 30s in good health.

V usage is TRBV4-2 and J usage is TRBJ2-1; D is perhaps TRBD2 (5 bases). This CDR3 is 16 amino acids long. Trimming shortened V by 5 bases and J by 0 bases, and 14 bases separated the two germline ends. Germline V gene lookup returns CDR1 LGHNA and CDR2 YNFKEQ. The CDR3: CASSTRLGSSYNEQFF. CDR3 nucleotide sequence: TGTGCCAGCAGCACCCGGCTGGGGAGCTCCTACAATGAGCAGTTCTTC.

CDR3 coding DNA: TGTGCCAGCAGCGGACAGGGAAATGGAAACACCATATATTTT. Amino acid sequence: CASSGQGNGNTIYF. V and J are TRBV28 and TRBJ1-3; the match to TRBD1 covers 8 bases. The J segment lost 3 bases and the V segment lost 6 bases, leaving 4 bases of the junction unmatched. CDR3 length: 14 residues. The germline V gene has CDR1 MDHEN and CDR2 SYDVKM.

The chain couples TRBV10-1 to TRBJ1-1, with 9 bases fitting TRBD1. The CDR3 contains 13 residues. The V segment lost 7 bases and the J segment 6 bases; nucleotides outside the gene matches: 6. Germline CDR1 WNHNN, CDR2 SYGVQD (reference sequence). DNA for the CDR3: TGCGCCAGCAACCCCGGGACAGGGTCTGAAGCTTTCTTT. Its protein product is CASNPGTGSEAFF.

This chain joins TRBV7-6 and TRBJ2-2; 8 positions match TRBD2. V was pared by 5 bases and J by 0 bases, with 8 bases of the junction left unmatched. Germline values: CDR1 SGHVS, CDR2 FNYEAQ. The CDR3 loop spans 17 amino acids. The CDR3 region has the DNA TGTGCCAGCAGCGCACTAGCGGTAAAAACGAACACCGGGGAGCTGTTTTTT. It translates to CASSALAVKTNTGELFF.

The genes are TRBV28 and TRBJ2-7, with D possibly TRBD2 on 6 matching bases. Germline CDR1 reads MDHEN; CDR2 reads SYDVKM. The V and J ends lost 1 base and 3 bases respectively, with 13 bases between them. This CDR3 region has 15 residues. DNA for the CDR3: TGTGCCAGCAGTTTATATCGGGAGCGGAGCTACGAGCAGTACTTC. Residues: CASSLYRERSYEQYF. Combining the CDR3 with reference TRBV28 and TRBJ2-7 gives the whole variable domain DVKVTQSSRYLVKRTGEKVFLECVQDMDHENMFWYRQDPGLGLRLIYFSYDVKMKEKGDIPEGYSVSREKKERFSLILESASTNQTSMYLCASSLYRERSYEQYFGPGTRLTVT.

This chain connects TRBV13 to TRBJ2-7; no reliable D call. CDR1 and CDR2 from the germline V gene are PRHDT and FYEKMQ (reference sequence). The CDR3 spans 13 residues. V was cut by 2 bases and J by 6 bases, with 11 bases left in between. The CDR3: CASSLWSVGEQYF. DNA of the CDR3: TGTGCCAGCAGCTTATGGAGCGTGGGCGAGCAGTACTTC.

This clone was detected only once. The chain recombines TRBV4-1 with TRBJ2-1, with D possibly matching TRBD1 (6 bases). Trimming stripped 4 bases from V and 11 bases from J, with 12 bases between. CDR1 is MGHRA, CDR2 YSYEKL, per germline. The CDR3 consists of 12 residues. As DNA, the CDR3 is TGCGCCAGCAGCCTCGGGACAAGTAAGCAGTTCTTC. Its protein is CASSLGTSKQFF.

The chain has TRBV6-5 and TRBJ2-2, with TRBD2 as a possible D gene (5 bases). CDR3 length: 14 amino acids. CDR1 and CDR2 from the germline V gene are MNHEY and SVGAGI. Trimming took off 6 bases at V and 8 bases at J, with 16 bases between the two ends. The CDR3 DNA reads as TGTGCCAGCAGCCCTGTGACTAACCAGGGGGAGCTGTTTTTT. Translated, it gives CASSPVTNQGELFF.

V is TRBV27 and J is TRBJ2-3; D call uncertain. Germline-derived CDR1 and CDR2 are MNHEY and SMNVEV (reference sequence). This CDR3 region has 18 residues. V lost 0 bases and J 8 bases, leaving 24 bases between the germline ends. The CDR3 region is CASSLSSYPASDLSTQYF. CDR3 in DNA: TGTGCCAGCAGTTTATCGAGTTATCCGGCGTCCGATTTAAGTACGCAGTATTTT.

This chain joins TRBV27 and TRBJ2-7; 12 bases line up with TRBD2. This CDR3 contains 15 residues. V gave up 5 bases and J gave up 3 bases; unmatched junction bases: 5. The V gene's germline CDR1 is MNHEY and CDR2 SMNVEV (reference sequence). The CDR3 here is CASSIGLAGFYEQYF. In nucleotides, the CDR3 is TGTGCCAGCAGTATAGGACTAGCGGGATTCTACGAGCAGTACTTC.

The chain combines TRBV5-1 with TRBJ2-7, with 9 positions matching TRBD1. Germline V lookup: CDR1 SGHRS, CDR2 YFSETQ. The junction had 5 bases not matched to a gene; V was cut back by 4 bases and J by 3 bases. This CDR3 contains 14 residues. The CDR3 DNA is TGCGCCAGCAGCCCCGGGACAGGGTACTACGAGCAGTACTTC. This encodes CASSPGTGYYEQYF.

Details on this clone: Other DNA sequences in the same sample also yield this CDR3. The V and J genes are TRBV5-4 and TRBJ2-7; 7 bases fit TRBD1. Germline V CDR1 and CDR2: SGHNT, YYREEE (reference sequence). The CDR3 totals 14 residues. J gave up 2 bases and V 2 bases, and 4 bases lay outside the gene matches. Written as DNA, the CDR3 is TGTGCCAGCAGCTTAGGGGACAGTCCCTACGAGCAGTACTTC. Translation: CASSLGDSPYEQYF.

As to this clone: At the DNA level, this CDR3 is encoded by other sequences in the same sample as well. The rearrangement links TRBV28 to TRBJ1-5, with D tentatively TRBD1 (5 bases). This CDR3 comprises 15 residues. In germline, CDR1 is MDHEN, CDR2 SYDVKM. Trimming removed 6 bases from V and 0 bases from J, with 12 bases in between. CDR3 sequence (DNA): TGTGCCAGCAGCTCGACGGGGGGTAGCAATCAGCCCCAGCATTTT. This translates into CASSSTGGSNQPQHF.

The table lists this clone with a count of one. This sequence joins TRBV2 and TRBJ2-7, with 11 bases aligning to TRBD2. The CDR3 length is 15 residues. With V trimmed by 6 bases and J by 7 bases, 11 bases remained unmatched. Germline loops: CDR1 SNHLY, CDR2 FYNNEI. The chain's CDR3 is CASRPLAGGPGEQYF. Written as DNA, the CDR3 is TGTGCCAGCAGACCCTTAGCGGGAGGGCCGGGAGAGCAGTACTTC.

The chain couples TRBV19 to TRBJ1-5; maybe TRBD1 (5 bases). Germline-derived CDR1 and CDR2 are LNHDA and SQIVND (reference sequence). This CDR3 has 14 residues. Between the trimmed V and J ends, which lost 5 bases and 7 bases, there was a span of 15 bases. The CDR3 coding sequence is TGTGCCAGTAGTGGGCGGGACGGTTGGCAGCCCCAGCATTTT. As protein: CASSGRDGWQPQHF. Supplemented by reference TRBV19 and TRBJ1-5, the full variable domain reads DGGITQSPKYLFRKEGQNVTLSCEQNLNHDAMYWYRQDPGQGLRLIYYSQIVNDFQKGDIAEGYSVSREKKESFPLTVTSAQKNPTAFYLCASSGRDGWQPQHFGDGTRLSIL.

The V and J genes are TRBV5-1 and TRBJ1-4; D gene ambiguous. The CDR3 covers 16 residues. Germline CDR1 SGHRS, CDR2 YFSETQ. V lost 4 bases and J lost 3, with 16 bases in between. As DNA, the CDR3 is TGCGCCAGCAGCCCCGCAATTGTGCAAGCTAATGAAAAACTGTTTTTT. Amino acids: CASSPAIVQANEKLFF.

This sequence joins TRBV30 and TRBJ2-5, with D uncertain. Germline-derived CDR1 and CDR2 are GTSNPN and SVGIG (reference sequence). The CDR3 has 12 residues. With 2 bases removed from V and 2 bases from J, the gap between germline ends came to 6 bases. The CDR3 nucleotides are TGTGCCTGGAGTATGGATCAAGAGACCCAGTACTTC. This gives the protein CAWSMDQETQYF.

CDR3 DNA: TGCGCCAGCAGCTATTTCCGGGACAGGGGCTCCGAGCAGTACTTC. Amino acids: CASSYFRDRGSEQYF. The chain employs TRBV5-1 and TRBJ2-7, with 10 bases that match TRBD1. The CDR3 is made up of 15 amino acids. Losses at the gene ends were 3 bases for V and 6 bases for J; bases not matched to a gene: 9. The germline gives CDR1 SGHRS, CDR2 YFSETQ.

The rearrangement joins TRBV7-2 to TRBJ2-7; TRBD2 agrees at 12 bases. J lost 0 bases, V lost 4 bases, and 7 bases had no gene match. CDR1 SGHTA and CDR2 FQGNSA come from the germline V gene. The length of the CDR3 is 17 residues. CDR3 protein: CASSWTSGTYSSYEQYF. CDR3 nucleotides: TGTGCCAGCAGCTGGACTAGCGGGACCTATAGCTCCTACGAGCAGTACTTC.

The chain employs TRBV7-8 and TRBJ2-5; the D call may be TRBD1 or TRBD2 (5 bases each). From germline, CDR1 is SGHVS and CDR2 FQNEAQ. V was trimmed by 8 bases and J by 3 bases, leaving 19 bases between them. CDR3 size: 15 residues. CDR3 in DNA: TGTGCCAGCGTCCCACCTTTGGGGCGGGAAGAGACCCAGTACTTC. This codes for CASVPPLGREETQYF.

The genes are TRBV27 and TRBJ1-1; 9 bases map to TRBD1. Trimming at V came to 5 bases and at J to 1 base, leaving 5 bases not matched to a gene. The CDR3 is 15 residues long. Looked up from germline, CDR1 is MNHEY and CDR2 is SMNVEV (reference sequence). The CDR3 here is CASSNRGRGNTEAFF. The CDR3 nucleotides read TGTGCCAGCAGTAACAGGGGGCGGGGGAACACTGAAGCTTTCTTT.

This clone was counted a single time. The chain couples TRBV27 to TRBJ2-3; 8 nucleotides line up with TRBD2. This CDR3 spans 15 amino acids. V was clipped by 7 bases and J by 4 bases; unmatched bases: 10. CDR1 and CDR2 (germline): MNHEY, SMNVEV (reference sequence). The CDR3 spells CASIPYSGMSDTQYF. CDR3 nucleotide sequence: TGTGCCAGCATCCCCTATAGCGGGATGTCAGATACGCAGTATTTT.

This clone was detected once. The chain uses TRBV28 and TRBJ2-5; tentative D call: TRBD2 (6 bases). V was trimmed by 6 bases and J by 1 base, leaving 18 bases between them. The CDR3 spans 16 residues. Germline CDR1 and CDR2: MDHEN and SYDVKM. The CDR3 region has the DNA TGTGCCAGCAGACCTGCCCGGGAGATACTCCAAGAGACCCAGTACTTC. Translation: CASRPAREILQETQYF.

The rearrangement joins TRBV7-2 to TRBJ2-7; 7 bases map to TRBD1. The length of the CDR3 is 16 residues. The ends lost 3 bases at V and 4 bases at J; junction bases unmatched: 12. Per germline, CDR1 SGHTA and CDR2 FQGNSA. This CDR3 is CASSFELGTETYEQYF. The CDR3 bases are TGTGCCAGCAGCTTCGAACTTGGGACAGAAACTTACGAGCAGTACTTC.

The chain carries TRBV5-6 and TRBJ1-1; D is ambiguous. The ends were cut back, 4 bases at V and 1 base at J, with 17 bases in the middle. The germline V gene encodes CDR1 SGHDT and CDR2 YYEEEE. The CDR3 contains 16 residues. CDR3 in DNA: TGTGCCAGCAGCCACCAAGCCATAGCAGCGAACACTGAAGCTTTCTTT. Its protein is CASSHQAIAANTEAFF.

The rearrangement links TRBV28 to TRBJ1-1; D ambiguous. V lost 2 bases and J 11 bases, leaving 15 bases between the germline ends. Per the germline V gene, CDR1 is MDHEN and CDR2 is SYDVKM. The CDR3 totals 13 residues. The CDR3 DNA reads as TGTGCCAGCAGTTTAGCCTCCTCAGTAGGCGCTTTCTTT. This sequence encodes CASSLASSVGAFF.